The 15 T cell receptor beta chains presented below share a single source sample, sequenced in a study of human T cells and chemical hapten exposure. A single record per CDR3 protein comes from TCRdb applying MiXCR to the RACE reads. The table has some 89,000 distinct CDR3 sequences, 25% to 35% seen once. Time point: patch test 3, about 24 weeks after DPC sensitization. This sample's treatment: therapeutic diphenylcyclopropenone sensitization with weekly scalp DPC. The specimen was whole blood, collected in connection with sensitization to the hapten diphenylcyclopropenone (DPC). These receptors were collected from a man aged 40-49 years with alopecia areata. Some clones in this sample may be carry-over from other donors' samples.

The chain couples TRBV12-3 or TRBV12-4 to TRBJ2-1; 11 bases agree with TRBD2. The CDR3 consists of 15 residues. V lost 4 bases to trimming and J lost 10 bases; unmatched junction nucleotides: 9. The CDR3 coding sequence is TGTGCCAGCAGTTCTCGACTAGCGGGACGAATCGAGCAGTTCTTC. Protein sequence: CASSSRLAGRIEQFF.

This clonotype was seen a handful of times. This chain uses TRBV3-1 with TRBJ2-7, with a weak D call TRBD2 (7 bases). The CDR3 loop spans 15 amino acids. Between the trimmed V and J ends, which lost 0 bases and 3 bases, there was a span of 12 bases. Per germline, CDR1 LGHDT and CDR2 YNNKEL (reference sequence). CDR3 in amino acids: CASSQEQGLSYEQYF. For the CDR3, the DNA is TGTGCCAGCAGCCAAGAACAGGGACTAAGCTACGAGCAGTACTTC.

This clonotype was detected only a few times. The rearrangement links TRBV6-2 or TRBV6-3 to TRBJ2-1, with D perhaps TRBD1 or TRBD2 (7 bases each). Trimming took 7 bases from V and 8 from J, leaving 12 bases between them. CDR3 length equals 12 residues. Germline V gene sequence: CDR1 MNHEY, CDR2 SVGEGT. The CDR3 spells CASTQGGDEQFF. Written as DNA, the CDR3 is TGTGCCAGCACCCAGGGGGGGGATGAGCAGTTCTTC.

This clonotype was counted only a few times. The chain combines TRBV12-3 or TRBV12-4 with TRBJ2-2; D is possibly TRBD2 (5 bases). V shed 4 bases and J shed 3 bases, with 15 bases lying between them. The CDR3 contains 16 residues. The CDR3 loop reads CASSSLGGGDTGELFF. Written as DNA, the CDR3 is TGTGCCAGCAGTTCACTGGGTGGAGGAGACACCGGGGAGCTGTTTTTT.

In its sample, this clonotype was seen a few times. This chain joins TRBV11-1 and TRBJ2-7, with TRBD1 as a possible D gene (6 bases). The V and J ends lost 5 bases and 0 bases respectively, with 17 bases between them. The length of the CDR3 is 16 residues. Looked up from germline, CDR1 is SGHAT and CDR2 is FQDESV (reference sequence). The CDR3 DNA reads TGTGCCAGCAGCCAAAGGGGGAGTTTCAGCTCCTACGAGCAGTACTTC. It encodes CASSQRGSFSSYEQYF.

CDR3 coding DNA: TGTGCCAGCAGTTTACACAGGGGACCAGATACGCAGTATTTT. Translating gives CASSLHRGPDTQYF. The V call is TRBV27, the J call TRBJ2-3; 7 bases are shared with TRBD1. The CDR3 sequence is 14 residues long. Germline V gene lookup returns CDR1 MNHEY and CDR2 SMNVEV (reference sequence). Germline trimming cut 2 bases from V and 4 bases from J; bases unmatched to any gene: 3.

This clonotype showed up just a few times. The CDR3 loop reads CSARGTLSWDTQYF. The CDR3 DNA follows: TGCAGTGCTAGGGGGACCCTTAGCTGGGATACGCAGTATTTT. The genes are TRBV20-1 and TRBJ2-3, with D perhaps given as TRBD1 or TRBD2 (5 bases each). Trimming cost V 3 bases and J 6 bases, with 16 bases left between them. The germline V gene has CDR1 DFQATT and CDR2 SNEGSKA (reference sequence). The CDR3 contains 14 residues.

The CDR3 DNA follows: TGCAGTGCTAGCGGACGACTAGCGGGAGTCCGAGGAACAGATACGCAGTATTTT. It codes for CSASGRLAGVRGTDTQYF. The chain is built from TRBV20-1 and TRBJ2-3; 12 nucleotides match TRBD2. The V segment lost 3 bases and the J segment 3 bases; nucleotides outside the gene matches: 13. Germline V gene sequence: CDR1 DFQATT, CDR2 SNEGSKA (reference sequence). This CDR3 has 18 amino acids.

The chain couples TRBV18 to TRBJ2-3; TRBD2 matches at 11 bases. V was pared by 3 bases and J by 0 bases, with 14 bases of the junction left unmatched. The V gene's germline CDR1 is KGHSH and CDR2 LQKENI. This CDR3 region has 20 residues. The CDR3 reads CASSPLSGTSGAPSTDTQYF. The CDR3 nucleotides read TGTGCCAGCTCACCGCTTTCCGGGACTAGCGGAGCACCTAGCACAGATACGCAGTATTTT.

This clonotype showed up just a few times. The rearrangement links TRBV3-1 to TRBJ2-1; tentatively, D is TRBD2 (6 bases). V was clipped by 0 bases and J by 9 bases, with 15 bases between them. Germline V gene lookup returns CDR1 LGHDT and CDR2 YNNKEL (reference sequence). The CDR3 loop spans 15 amino acids. The CDR3 is CASSQERRGMGEQFF. The CDR3 DNA sequence: TGTGCCAGCAGCCAAGAAAGACGGGGGATGGGTGAGCAGTTCTTC.

In this sample, this clonotype turned up a few times. The chain uses TRBV6-5 and TRBJ1-1; the D is unclear. Germline V gene data show CDR1 as MNHEY and CDR2 as SVGAGI. The CDR3 length is 14 residues. Trimming pared 5 bases from V and 0 bases from J, leaving 10 bases between. The CDR3 reads CASSQRAVNTEAFF. In nucleotides, the CDR3 is TGTGCCAGCAGTCAACGAGCAGTGAACACTGAAGCTTTCTTT.

The gene calls are TRBV20-1 and TRBJ1-3; D unresolved. Trimming shortened V by 6 bases and J by 0 bases, and 9 bases separated the two germline ends. The CDR3 has 13 amino acids. Germline-derived CDR1 and CDR2 are DFQATT and SNEGSKA (reference sequence). CDR3 residues: CSATGFSGNTIYF. As DNA, the CDR3 is TGCAGTGCGACGGGGTTCTCTGGAAACACCATATATTTT.

This clonotype was seen more than once but under ten times. V gene TRBV10-3 combines with J gene TRBJ2-7, with 7 nucleotides matching TRBD2. Trimming at V came to 3 bases and at J to 0 bases, leaving 11 bases not matched to a gene. Germline CDR1 and CDR2: ENHRY and SYGVKD. The length of the CDR3 is 17 residues. Here the CDR3 reads CAISETRRGISSYEQYF. Here the CDR3 DNA reads TGTGCCATCAGTGAAACCCGGCGGGGGATAAGCTCCTACGAGCAGTACTTC.

The chain links TRBV6-2 or TRBV6-3 to TRBJ1-1; the D is unclear. The CDR3 consists of 11 residues. V was trimmed by 3 bases and J by 4 bases, leaving 3 bases between them. CDR1 is MNHEY and CDR2 is SVGEGT in the germline V gene. CDR3: CASSYFTEAFF. The CDR3 DNA follows: TGTGCCAGCAGTTATTTCACTGAAGCTTTCTTT.

This chain connects TRBV28 to TRBJ2-5, with D unclear. CDR3 size: 15 residues. CDR1 and CDR2 (germline): MDHEN, SYDVKM. Between the trimmed V and J ends, which lost 5 bases and 2 bases, there was a span of 15 bases. The CDR3 region is CASSGAPLEQETQYF. For the CDR3, the DNA is TGTGCCAGCAGTGGTGCCCCTTTAGAACAAGAGACCCAGTACTTC.